Included here is one T cell receptor beta chain sequence, with context. The antigen is undetermined. The source of the sample is a study of shared clonotypes between healthy human individuals. Authors' data handling: ImmunoSEQ junction-only sequences lacked quality scores, so their filtering differed. Measured with immunoSEQ multiplex PCR; TCRdb has only the in-frame clones, and not every one. That table is the source of V, J and clone size, and D and trimming were worked out from the DNA. The sample includes around 2.1 million clones, roughly 91% of them seen just once. Naive CD8 isolation took CD45RO-negative cells positively selected for CCR7 and excluded terminally differentiated effector memory CD45RA+ cells. Nashville, Tennessee was home to all donors, each a Caucasian adult. Study-level results: Estimated richness was generally greater in naive than memory subsets.

CDR3 length: 16 residues. Germline V CDR1 and CDR2: MNHNY, SVGAGI (reference sequence). The V segment lost 2 bases and the J segment 1 base; nucleotides outside the gene matches: 7. The chain combines TRBV6-6 with TRBJ1-1; the match to TRBD1 covers 7 bases. The clonotype was recovered from a man younger than 35 in good health. Some clones in this sample may be carry-over from other donors' samples. The sequencing input was naive CD8+ T cells from PBMCs. The CDR3 is CASSYTVTGRNTEAFF. The CDR3 bases are TGTGCCAGCAGTTACACCGTGACAGGGAGGAACACTGAAGCTTTCTTT.